The 2 T cell receptor beta chains listed next were all sequenced from one sample in a study of graft-versus-host responses after intestinal transplantation. Lymphocytes from graft epithelium and lamina propria were isolated. Here immunoSEQ multiplex PCR was the method, and the copy in TCRdb shows in-frame clones only, minus some. The sample yields roughly 1,700 clones, about 83% seen once. Material: ileum tissue, obtained 12 days after intestinal transplant. All receptors derive from a human patient who received an intestinal transplant, so some T cells may come from the graft donor.

By share, this clone counts as large. The chain has TRBV6-1 and TRBJ2-7, with 8 bases lining up with TRBD1. V was clipped by 4 bases and J by 3 bases; unmatched bases: 5. Germline loops: CDR1 MNHNS, CDR2 SASEGT. There are 14 residues in the CDR3. The CDR3: CASSARQGFYEQYF. CDR3 bases: TGTGCCAGCAGTGCAAGACAGGGGTTCTACGAGCAGTACTTC.

The chain carries TRBV5-4 and TRBJ2-2, with D uncertain. This CDR3 contains 16 residues. The V gene lost 0 bases and the J gene lost 4 bases, with 13 bases spanning the gap. Germline assignment: CDR1 SGHNT and CDR2 YYREEE (reference sequence). The CDR3: CASSLAREIPTGELFF. The CDR3 nucleotides read TGTGCCAGCAGCTTGGCGAGAGAAATACCCACCGGGGAGCTGTTTTTT.